This passage covers 25 T cell receptor beta chains from one sample sequenced in a study of blood T cell repertoires in COVID-19. The data were produced by immunoSEQ multiplex PCR, yet TCRdb's version contains in-frame clones alone and is incomplete. The table includes fewer than 450,000 clones, about 90% detected once. The sequenced material came from peripheral blood. The receptor set was obtained from a woman between 18 and 29 years old who had recovered from COVID-19.

This clone occurred once. The chain uses TRBV4-3 and TRBJ1-2; TRBD1 matches at 8 bases. V lost 4 bases and J lost 8; bases outside the gene matches: 6. CDR1 is LGHNA, CDR2 YSLEER, per germline. CDR3 length: 13 amino acids. This CDR3 is CASSLDRGDGYTF. CDR3 nucleotide sequence: TGCGCCAGCAGCCTTGACAGGGGAGACGGCTACACCTTC.

The chain combines TRBV4-1 with TRBJ1-3; D is ambiguous. The CDR3 is 16 amino acids. Trimming shortened V by 4 bases and J by 0 bases, and 13 bases separated the two germline ends. CDR1 MGHRA and CDR2 YSYEKL come from the germline V gene. The CDR3 DNA reads TGCGCCAGCAGCCCCACGCCGGGGAACTCTGGAAACACCATATATTTT. Its protein is CASSPTPGNSGNTIYF.

The genes are TRBV20-1 and TRBJ2-3; D remains unclear. The V gene's germline CDR1 is DFQATT and CDR2 SNEGSKA (reference sequence). The CDR3 covers 11 residues. The ends were cut back, 1 base at V and 4 bases at J, with 3 bases in the middle. CDR3 region: CSARAADTQYF. DNA of the CDR3: TGCAGTGCTAGAGCGGCAGATACGCAGTATTTT.

This chain uses TRBV9 with TRBJ2-1; 7 bases map to TRBD1. Germline V gene sequence: CDR1 SGDLS, CDR2 YYNGEE. The junction had 6 bases not matched to a gene; V was cut back by 0 bases and J by 6 bases. CDR3 length: 15 amino acids. Written as DNA, the CDR3 is TGTGCCAGCAGCGTAGGAGGGGACAGACGCAATGAGCAGTTCTTC. Its protein is CASSVGGDRRNEQFF. The entire variable domain, with the rest obtained from reference TRBV9 and TRBJ2-1, is as follows: DSGVTQTPKHLITATGQRVTLRCSPRSGDLSVYWYQQSLDQGLQFLIQYYNGEERAKGNILERFSAQQFPDLHSELNLSSLELGDSALYFCASSVGGDRRNEQFFGPGTRLTVL.

The chain is built from TRBV6-5 and TRBJ1-2, with D uncertain. Germline assignment: CDR1 MNHEY and CDR2 SVGAGI. V was pared by 4 bases and J by 7 bases, with 10 bases between. The CDR3 extends over 12 amino acids. The CDR3 region has the DNA TGTGCCAGCAGTTTGAGAAATAGTGGCTACACCTTC. Amino acids: CASSLRNSGYTF.

The gene calls are TRBV19 and TRBJ1-1, with a tentative D call TRBD1 (6 bases). The CDR3 loop spans 13 amino acids. The germline V gene encodes CDR1 LNHDA and CDR2 SQIVND (reference sequence). The V and J ends lost 6 bases and 3 bases respectively, with 11 bases between them. For the CDR3, the DNA is TGTGCCAGTAGGGACAGAACACACACTGAAGCTTTCTTT. It specifies CASRDRTHTEAFF.

The chain uses TRBV24-1 and TRBJ2-1, with 10 bases aligning to TRBD2. The trim removed 4 bases at V and 5 bases at J, leaving 4 bases unmatched. The CDR3 contains 15 residues. From germline, CDR1 is KGHDR and CDR2 SFDVKD. CDR3 sequence reads: CATSDGTSANNEQFF. CDR3 DNA: TGTGCCACCAGTGACGGGACTAGCGCGAACAATGAGCAGTTCTTC.

The CDR3 protein is CASSPTGHSNQPQHF. The CDR3 DNA reads as TGTGCCAGTAGTCCAACAGGGCATAGCAATCAGCCCCAGCATTTT. The rearrangement links TRBV19 to TRBJ1-5, with a possible D match to TRBD1 (6 bases). The germline gives CDR1 LNHDA, CDR2 SQIVND (reference sequence). The CDR3 has 15 amino acids. V lost 5 bases, J lost 0 bases, and 11 bases lay in between.

The CDR3 nucleotides are TGTGCCAGCAGTCTGTCCGGGACAGGGGGCGTTAGCACTGAAGCTTTCTTT. The encoded protein is CASSLSGTGGVSTEAFF. The genes are TRBV6-6 and TRBJ1-1; 12 bases agree with TRBD1. Germline values: CDR1 MNHNY, CDR2 SVGAGI (reference sequence). Losses at the gene ends were 5 bases for V and 4 bases for J; bases not matched to a gene: 11. CDR3 size: 17 residues.

This clone was found many times. Other DNA sequences from this sample encode an identical CDR3 as well. The CDR3 sequence is CASSSGLAEYNEQFF. The CDR3 nucleotides read TGTGCCAGCAGCTCCGGACTAGCAGAATACAATGAGCAGTTCTTC. V is TRBV7-9 and J is TRBJ2-1, with 8 positions matching TRBD2. The ends lost 4 bases at V and 4 bases at J; junction bases unmatched: 6. The CDR3 sequence is 15 residues long. Germline V CDR1 and CDR2: SEHNR, FQNEAQ (reference sequence). Looking up the rest from reference TRBV7-9 and TRBJ2-1 gives the full variable domain: DTGVSQNPRHKITKRGQNVTFRCDPISEHNRLYWYRQTLGQGPEFLTYFQNEAQLEKSRLLSDRFSAERPKGSFSTLEIQRTEQGDSAMYLCASSSGLAEYNEQFFGPGTRLTVL.

The genes are TRBV2 and TRBJ2-3, with 11 nucleotides matching TRBD2. The CDR3 has 15 amino acids. With 6 bases clipped from V and 2 bases from J, the junction kept 4 bases outside the gene matches. Germline values: CDR1 SNHLY, CDR2 FYNNEI. The CDR3 spells CASRRLAGNTDTQYF. The CDR3 DNA reads as TGTGCCAGCAGAAGACTAGCGGGAAACACAGATACGCAGTATTTT.

This sequence joins TRBV19 and TRBJ2-7; maybe TRBD1 (6 bases). This CDR3 contains 13 residues. V lost 1 base, J lost 4 bases, and 8 bases lay in between. The germline V gene encodes CDR1 LNHDA and CDR2 SQIVND (reference sequence). For the CDR3, the DNA is TGTGCCAGTAGTATAGGCAGGGGTTACGAGCAGTACGTC. Translation gives CASSIGRGYEQYV.

This clone appeared a single time. The chain has TRBV24-1 and TRBJ1-2; 7 nucleotides align to TRBD1. The J segment lost 3 bases and the V segment lost 4 bases, leaving 4 bases of the junction unmatched. The CDR3 extends over 14 amino acids. Germline V gives CDR1 KGHDR, CDR2 SFDVKD. The CDR3 sequence: CATSDPTGHYGYTF. In nucleotides, the CDR3 is TGTGCCACCAGTGACCCGACAGGGCACTATGGCTACACCTTC.

This clone was seen a single time. V and J are TRBV7-8 and TRBJ2-2; perhaps TRBD2 as D (6 bases). In germline, CDR1 is SGHVS, CDR2 FQNEAQ. The V and J ends lost 5 bases and 0 bases respectively, with 16 bases between them. The CDR3 is 17 amino acids. CDR3 loop: CASSLNLGLTNTGELFF. DNA for the CDR3: TGTGCCAGCAGCCTAAACCTGGGACTGACGAACACCGGGGAGCTGTTTTTT.

This clone showed up just once. The gene calls are TRBV10-1 and TRBJ1-1; 8 nucleotides line up with TRBD1. V shed 1 base and J 4 bases; nucleotides not matched to a gene: 5. This CDR3 has 15 amino acids. Germline V gene data show CDR1 as WNHNN and CDR2 as SYGVQD (reference sequence). CDR3 sequence reads: CASSEYSGQGTEAFF. CDR3 DNA sequence: TGCGCCAGCAGTGAGTACTCCGGACAGGGCACTGAAGCTTTCTTT.

The rearrangement uses TRBV6-2 or TRBV6-3 and TRBJ2-2, with a tentative D call TRBD1 (5 bases). Germline V gives CDR1 MNHEY, CDR2 SVGEGT. The CDR3 loop spans 17 amino acids. The germline V and J ends were trimmed by 2 bases and 3 bases, with 16 bases remaining between them. CDR3 protein: CASSYGIRVGDTGELFF. As DNA, the CDR3 is TGTGCCAGCAGTTACGGGATCAGGGTTGGTGACACCGGGGAGCTGTTTTTT.

This clone was seen more than once but under ten times. The J gene is TRBJ2-2, the V gene TRBV13; D not resolved. Per germline, CDR1 PRHDT and CDR2 FYEKMQ (reference sequence). The CDR3 contains 12 residues. V shed 5 bases and J shed 6 bases, with 7 bases lying between them. The CDR3 DNA reads TGTGCCAGCAGCAACACGCCCGGGGAGCTGTTTTTT. Translation gives CASSNTPGELFF.

CDR3 sequence (DNA): TGTGCGGCCGGGAAGATGAATGAGCAGTTCTTC. It specifies CAAGKMNEQFF. V is TRBV12-3 or TRBV12-4 and J is TRBJ2-1; D possibly corresponds to TRBD2 (5 bases). The CDR3 runs to 11 residues.

The chain employs TRBV2 and TRBJ2-1, with 9 bases fitting TRBD2. The V and J ends lost 1 base and 8 bases, in that order; junction bases with no gene match: 6. The CDR3 has 15 amino acids. Germline lookup yields CDR1 SNHLY and CDR2 FYNNEI. As DNA, the CDR3 is TGTGCCAGCAGTGAAGGTTGGCGGGAGGGTGATGAGCAGTTCTTC. Encoded protein: CASSEGWREGDEQFF. The full variable domain, with the rest looked up from reference TRBV2 and TRBJ2-1, is EPEVTQTPSHQVTQMGQEVILRCVPISNHLYFYWYRQILGQKVEFLVSFYNNEISEKSEIFDDQFSVERPDGSNFTLKIRSTKLEDSAMYFCASSEGWREGDEQFFGPGTRLTVL.

The gene calls are TRBV28 and TRBJ1-5; TRBD1 matches 7 bases. Per the germline V gene, CDR1 is MDHEN and CDR2 is SYDVKM. The CDR3 totals 15 residues. Losses at the gene ends were 7 bases for V and 0 bases for J; bases not matched to a gene: 6. The CDR3 DNA follows: TGTGCCAGCACCGGGACAGCTTATAGCAATCAGCCCCAGCATTTT. This translates into CASTGTAYSNQPQHF.

V is TRBV6-2 or TRBV6-3 and J is TRBJ1-1; 8 positions match TRBD1. The CDR3 contains 15 residues. V lost 4 bases to trimming and J lost 4 bases; unmatched junction nucleotides: 8. Germline V gene sequence: CDR1 MNHEY, CDR2 SVGEGT. In nucleotides, the CDR3 is TGTGCCAGCAGTTCGGGGGACAGGTGGGGCACTGAAGCTTTCTTT. Protein: CASSSGDRWGTEAFF.

The chain recombines TRBV7-9 with TRBJ1-2; the match to TRBD1 covers 7 bases. Germline V CDR1 and CDR2: SEHNR, FQNEAQ (reference sequence). The trim removed 5 bases at V and 7 bases at J, leaving 10 bases unmatched. The CDR3 extends over 14 amino acids. The CDR3 here is CASSQGGRLGGYTF. DNA for the CDR3: TGTGCCAGCAGCCAAGGGGGCAGACTAGGTGGCTACACCTTC.

This clone has a single count. This chain connects TRBV27 to TRBJ2-1; TRBD1 is a possible D gene (7 bases). The CDR3 length is 18 residues. V was pared by 0 bases and J by 3 bases, with 18 bases between. Per germline, CDR1 MNHEY and CDR2 SMNVEV (reference sequence). The CDR3 loop reads CASSLSGGRTGHYNEQFF. The CDR3 DNA sequence: TGTGCCAGCAGTTTATCGGGGGGCAGGACAGGTCACTACAATGAGCAGTTCTTC.

This sequence joins TRBV6-5 and TRBJ2-1, with 8 positions matching TRBD1. J lost 7 bases, V lost 6 bases, and 11 bases had no gene match. CDR1 and CDR2 (germline): MNHEY, SVGAGI. There are 15 residues in the CDR3. The CDR3 spells CASSSGQGYVNEQFF. The CDR3 bases are TGTGCCAGCAGCTCCGGACAGGGCTACGTTAATGAGCAGTTCTTC.

The chain carries TRBV19 and TRBJ1-1, with 7 bases matching TRBD1. V lost 4 bases to trimming and J lost 3 bases; unmatched junction nucleotides: 5. The CDR3 runs 14 residues. Germline CDR1 LNHDA, CDR2 SQIVND (reference sequence). The CDR3 DNA reads TGTGCCAGTAGTACGGACAGGATGGACACTGAAGCTTTCTTT. Its translation: CASSTDRMDTEAFF.